This TCR beta chain was sequenced for a study of T cell responses to AZD1222 COVID-19 vaccine. Study-wide results and caveats: Sampling that yielded the repertoires occurred only after the peak T cell response.

Germline V gives CDR1 PRHDT, CDR2 FYEKMQ (reference sequence). V lost 5 bases, J lost 5 bases, and 8 bases stayed unmatched. The CDR3 has 16 residues. Data came from immunoSEQ multiplex PCR; TCRdb stores just in-frame clones and leaves some out. The sample lists 35,000 to 45,000 clones, around three quarters occurring once. In the case of this clone: Its matching antigen is unknown.

This receptor was identified in an adult in good health. The input for sequencing was peripheral blood, taken on day 0 of AZD1222 vaccination. The rearrangement joins TRBV13 to TRBJ2-3; 12 bases match TRBD1. In nucleotides, the CDR3 is TGTGCCAGCAGCGTATCCGGGACAGGGGGCGGAGATACGCAGTATTTT. It yields the protein CASSVSGTGGGDTQYF.